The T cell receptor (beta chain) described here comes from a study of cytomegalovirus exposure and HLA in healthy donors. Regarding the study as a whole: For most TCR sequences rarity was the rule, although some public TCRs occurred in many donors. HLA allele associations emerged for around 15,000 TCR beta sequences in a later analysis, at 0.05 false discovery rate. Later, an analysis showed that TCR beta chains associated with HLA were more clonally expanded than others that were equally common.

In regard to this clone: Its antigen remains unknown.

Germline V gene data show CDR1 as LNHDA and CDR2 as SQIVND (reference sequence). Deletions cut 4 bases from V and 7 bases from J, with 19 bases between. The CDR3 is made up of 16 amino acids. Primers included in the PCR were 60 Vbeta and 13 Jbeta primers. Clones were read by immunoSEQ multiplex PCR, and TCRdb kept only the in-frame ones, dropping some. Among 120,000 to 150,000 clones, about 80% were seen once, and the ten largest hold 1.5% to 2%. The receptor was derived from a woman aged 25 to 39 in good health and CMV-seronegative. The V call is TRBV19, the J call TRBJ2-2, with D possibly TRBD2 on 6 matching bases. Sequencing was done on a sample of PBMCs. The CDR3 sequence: CASSTQLVGGRGELFF. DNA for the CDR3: TGTGCCAGTAGTACCCAATTGGTTGGAGGGCGCGGGGAGCTGTTTTTT.